Described below is a single T cell receptor (beta chain) sequence and its context. No antigen is known for it. The data stem from a study of cytomegalovirus exposure and HLA in healthy donors. PCR used 60 Vbeta primers and 13 Jbeta primers. Repertoires were generated with immunoSEQ multiplex PCR, while TCRdb's copy carries only in-frame clones and drops some. The table has under 200,000 clones, roughly 80% seen once. Study outcomes and limitations: For most TCR beta V segments, an earlier analysis put the productive rate at about 87% or about 30% of the time. Later analysis suggested links between common viral pathogens and several top significant clusters.

The source is a woman aged 18-29 years in good health and CMV-seronegative. Sequenced: PBMCs.

CDR3: CASSPSGGANTGELFF. The CDR3 nucleotides are TGTGCCAGCAGCCCTAGTGGCGGGGCGAACACCGGGGAGCTGTTTTTT. The chain is built from TRBV7-2 and TRBJ2-2, with a tentative D call TRBD2 (6 bases). CDR3 size: 16 residues. Germline V gene lookup returns CDR1 SGHTA and CDR2 FQGNSA. The V end was cut by 5 bases, the J end by 0 bases, with 13 bases between.